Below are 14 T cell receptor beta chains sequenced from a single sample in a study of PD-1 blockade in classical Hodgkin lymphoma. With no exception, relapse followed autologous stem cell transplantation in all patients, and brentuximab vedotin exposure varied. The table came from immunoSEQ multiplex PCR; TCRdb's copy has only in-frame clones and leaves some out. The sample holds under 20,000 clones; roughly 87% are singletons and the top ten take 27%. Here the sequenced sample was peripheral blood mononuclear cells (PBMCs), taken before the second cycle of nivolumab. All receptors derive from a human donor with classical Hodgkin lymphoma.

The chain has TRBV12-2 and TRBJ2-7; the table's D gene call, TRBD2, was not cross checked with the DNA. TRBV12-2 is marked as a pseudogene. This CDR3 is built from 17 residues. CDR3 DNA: TGTGCAAGTCGCTTACCCCCGGGACTAGCGGGGGGGAAGAGGCAGTACTTC. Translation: CASRLPPGLAGGKRQYF.

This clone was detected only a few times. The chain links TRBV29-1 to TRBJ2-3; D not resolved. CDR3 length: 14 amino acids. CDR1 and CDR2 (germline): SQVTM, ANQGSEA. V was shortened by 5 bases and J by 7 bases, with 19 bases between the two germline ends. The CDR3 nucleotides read TGCAGCGTTCCTAGAGCTAGGTCGGTCCATACGCAGTATTTT. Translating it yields CSVPRARSVHTQYF.

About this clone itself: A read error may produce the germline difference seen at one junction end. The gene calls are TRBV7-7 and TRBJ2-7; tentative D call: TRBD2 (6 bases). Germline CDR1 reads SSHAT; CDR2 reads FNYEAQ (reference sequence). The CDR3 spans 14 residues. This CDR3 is CASSLGRNSYEQYF. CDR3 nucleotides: TGTGCTAGCAGCTTAGGGAGGAACTCCTACGAGCAGTACTTC.

CDR3 sequence (DNA): TGTGCCAGCAGCACGGGGACAGGCCCCCCTTACGAGCAGTACTTC. It translates to CASSTGTGPPYEQYF. The V call is TRBV21-1, the J call TRBJ2-7; whether TRBD1, the table's D call, matches the DNA was not checked. TRBV21-1 is marked as a pseudogene. The CDR3 has 15 amino acids.

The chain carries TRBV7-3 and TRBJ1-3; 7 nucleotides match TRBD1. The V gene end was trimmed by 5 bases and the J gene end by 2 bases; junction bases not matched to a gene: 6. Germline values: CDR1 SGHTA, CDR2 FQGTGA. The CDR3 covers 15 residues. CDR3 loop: CASSMTGTPGNTIYF. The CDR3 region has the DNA TGTGCCAGCAGCATGACAGGGACCCCTGGAAACACCATATATTTT.

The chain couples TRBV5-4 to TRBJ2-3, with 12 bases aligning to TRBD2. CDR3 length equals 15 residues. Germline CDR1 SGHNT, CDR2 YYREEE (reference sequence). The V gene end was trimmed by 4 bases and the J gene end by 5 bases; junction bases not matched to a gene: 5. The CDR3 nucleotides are TGTGCCAGCAGCAAGCCTAGCGGGGGGGTAGATACGCAGTATTTT. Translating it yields CASSKPSGGVDTQYF.

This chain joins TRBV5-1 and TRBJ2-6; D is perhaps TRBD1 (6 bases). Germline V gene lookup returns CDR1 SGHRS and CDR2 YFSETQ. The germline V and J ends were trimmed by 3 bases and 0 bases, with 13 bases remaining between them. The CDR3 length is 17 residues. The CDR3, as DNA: TGCGCCAGCAGCTCGTCCCACAGGGTCTCTGGGGCCAACGTCCTGACTTTC. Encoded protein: CASSSSHRVSGANVLTF.

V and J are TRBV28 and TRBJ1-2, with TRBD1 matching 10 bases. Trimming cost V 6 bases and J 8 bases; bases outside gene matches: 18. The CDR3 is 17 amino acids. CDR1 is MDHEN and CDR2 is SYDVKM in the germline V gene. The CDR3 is CASRPPVGDRGMLGYTF. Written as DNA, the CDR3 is TGTGCCAGCAGACCCCCGGTAGGGGACAGGGGAATGTTGGGCTACACCTTC.

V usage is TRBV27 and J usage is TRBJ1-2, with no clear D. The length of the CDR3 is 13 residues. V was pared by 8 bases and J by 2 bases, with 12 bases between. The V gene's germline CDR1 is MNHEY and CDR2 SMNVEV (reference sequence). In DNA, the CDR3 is TGTGCCAGCCAAGCAGCGATGAACTATGGCTACACCTTC. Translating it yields CASQAAMNYGYTF.

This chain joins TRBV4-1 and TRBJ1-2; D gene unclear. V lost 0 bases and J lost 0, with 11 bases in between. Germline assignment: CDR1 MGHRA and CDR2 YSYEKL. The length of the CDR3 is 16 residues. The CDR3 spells CASSQDVGSPNYGYTF. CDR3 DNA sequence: TGCGCCAGCAGCCAAGACGTCGGCAGTCCTAACTATGGCTACACCTTC.

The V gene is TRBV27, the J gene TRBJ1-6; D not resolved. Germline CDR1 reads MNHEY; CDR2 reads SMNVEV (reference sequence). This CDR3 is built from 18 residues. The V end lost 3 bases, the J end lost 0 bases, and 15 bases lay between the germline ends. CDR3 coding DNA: TGTGCCAGCAGTTTCCGGGTACCATTTAGCTCCTATAATTCACCCCTCCACTTT. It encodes CASSFRVPFSSYNSPLHF.

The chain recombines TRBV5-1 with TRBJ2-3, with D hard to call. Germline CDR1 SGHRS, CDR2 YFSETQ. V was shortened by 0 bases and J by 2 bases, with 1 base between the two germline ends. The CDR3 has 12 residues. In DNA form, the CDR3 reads TGCGCCAGCAGCTTGGCCACAGATACGCAGTATTTT. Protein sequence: CASSLATDTQYF.

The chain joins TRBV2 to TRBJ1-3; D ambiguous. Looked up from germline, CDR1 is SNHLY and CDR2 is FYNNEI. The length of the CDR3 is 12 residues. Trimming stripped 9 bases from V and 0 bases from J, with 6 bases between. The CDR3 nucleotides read TGTGCCAGAAAGAGCTCTGGAAACACCATATATTTT. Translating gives CARKSSGNTIYF.

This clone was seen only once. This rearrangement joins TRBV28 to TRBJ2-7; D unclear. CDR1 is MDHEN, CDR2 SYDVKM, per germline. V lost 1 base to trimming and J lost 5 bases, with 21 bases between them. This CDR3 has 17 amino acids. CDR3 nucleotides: TGTGCCAGCAGTTTATATAGCCTTCTCGGGTTAACGGACGAGCAGTACTTC. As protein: CASSLYSLLGLTDEQYF.